These 23 T cell receptor beta chains came from one sample sequenced in a study of T cell clonotyping in hematopoietic cell transplantation. The assay was immunoSEQ multiplex PCR, and TCRdb's table has in-frame clones only and misses some. The data show 6,000 to 9,000 clones, about 91% seen once. The starting material was PBMCs, obtained 100 days after allogeneic stem cell transplant. The receptors were gathered from a male patient in his late teens or twenties who had an allogeneic stem cell transplant from a related donor, so the T cells may come from the graft donor. Some clones in this sample may be carry-over from other donors' samples.

The chain has TRBV4-3 and TRBJ1-1; D remains unclear. V was clipped by 1 base and J by 1 base, with 7 bases between them. In germline, CDR1 is LGHNA, CDR2 YSLEER. The CDR3 is 14 residues long. The CDR3 loop is CASSQGAGNTEAFF. CDR3 sequence (DNA): TGCGCCAGCAGCCAAGGGGCGGGGAACACTGAAGCTTTCTTT.

The chain is built from TRBV6-5 and TRBJ1-4; tentatively, D is TRBD1 (5 bases). This CDR3 is built from 15 residues. Germline V gene lookup returns CDR1 MNHEY and CDR2 SVGAGI. The V end was cut by 0 bases, the J end by 8 bases, with 13 bases between. CDR3 DNA sequence: TGTGCCAGCAGTTACTCGGGTGTGGGGGGAGAAAAACTGTTTTTT. This gives the protein CASSYSGVGGEKLFF.

In its sample, this clone was seen once. The chain joins TRBV5-1 to TRBJ2-1, with D perhaps matching TRBD2 (5 bases). The germline V gene encodes CDR1 SGHRS and CDR2 YFSETQ. The V gene lost 6 bases and the J gene lost 0 bases, with 10 bases spanning the gap. The CDR3 extends over 14 amino acids. Here the CDR3 reads CASNPGNSYNEQFF. In DNA, the CDR3 is TGCGCCAGCAATCCCGGGAACTCCTACAATGAGCAGTTCTTC.

This sequence joins TRBV5-4 and TRBJ1-2, with 9 nucleotides matching TRBD1. V was pared by 2 bases and J by 3 bases, with 2 bases of the junction left unmatched. This CDR3 is built from 14 residues. Per the germline V gene, CDR1 is SGHNT and CDR2 is YYREEE (reference sequence). Written as DNA, the CDR3 is TGTGCCAGCAGCTTCGGGGACAGGGACTATGGCTACACCTTC. Protein product: CASSFGDRDYGYTF.

The V call is TRBV4-3, the J call TRBJ2-2; 9 nucleotides agree with TRBD1. Germline V gene data show CDR1 as LGHNA and CDR2 as YSLEER. This CDR3 is built from 15 residues. The junction had 3 bases not matched to a gene; V was cut back by 4 bases and J by 3 bases. The CDR3 here is CASSLGQGYTGELFF. CDR3 coding DNA: TGCGCCAGCAGCCTGGGACAGGGATACACCGGGGAGCTGTTTTTT.

This CDR3 is CASSIDQDWANTGELFF. Here the CDR3 DNA reads TGTGCCAGTAGTATAGACCAGGATTGGGCGAACACCGGGGAGCTGTTTTTT. V usage is TRBV19 and J usage is TRBJ2-2; the D is unclear. V was trimmed by 0 bases and J by 0 bases, leaving 11 bases between them. The germline gives CDR1 LNHDA, CDR2 SQIVND (reference sequence). This CDR3 has 17 residues.

The table lists this clone with a count of one. The chain employs TRBV10-3 and TRBJ2-1; D is perhaps TRBD2 (8 bases). The CDR3 spans 17 residues. V lost 1 base to trimming and J lost 8 bases, with 21 bases between them. Looked up from germline, CDR1 is ENHRY and CDR2 is SYGVKD. The CDR3 protein is CAISEFPGGQTSDEQFF. The DNA of the CDR3 is TGTGCCATCAGTGAGTTTCCAGGGGGGCAGACTAGCGATGAGCAGTTCTTC.

This chain uses TRBV28 with TRBJ2-3, with 8 bases fitting TRBD1. The CDR3 totals 13 residues. V lost 6 bases to trimming and J lost 3 bases; unmatched junction nucleotides: 2. Germline CDR1 MDHEN, CDR2 SYDVKM. The CDR3 protein is CASRRQGTDTQYF. For the CDR3, the DNA is TGTGCCAGCAGAAGACAGGGGACAGATACGCAGTATTTT.

The genes are TRBV12-5 and TRBJ1-3, with TRBD1 identical over 9 bases. CDR3 length equals 19 residues. V trimming: 0 bases; J trimming: 0 bases; junction bases outside the gene matches: 9. Germline CDR1 is LGHNT and CDR2 is FRNRAP. Here the CDR3 DNA reads TGTGCTAGTGGTTTGGTAACCGGGACAGGGCTCGTCTCTGGAAACACCATATATTTT. This encodes CASGLVTGTGLVSGNTIYF. Full variable domain (outside the CDR3, taken from reference TRBV12-5 and TRBJ1-3): DARVTQTPRHKVTEMGQEVTMRCQPILGHNTVFWYRQTMMQGLELLAYFRNRAPLDDSGMPKDRFSAEMPDATLATLKIQPSEPRDSAVYFCASGLVTGTGLVSGNTIYFGEGSWLTVV.

The V call is TRBV7-3, the J call TRBJ1-1; maybe TRBD1 (5 bases). This CDR3 has 14 amino acids. Germline lookup yields CDR1 SGHTA and CDR2 FQGTGA. V lost 2 bases and J 1 base, leaving 8 bases between the germline ends. The CDR3 DNA reads TGTGCCAGCAGCTTAGGGGCAGCGAACACTGAAGCTTTCTTT. It is translated as CASSLGAANTEAFF. Filled out from reference TRBV7-3 and TRBJ1-1, the complete variable domain reads GAGVSQTPSNKVTEKGKYVELRCDPISGHTALYWYRQSLGQGPEFLIYFQGTGAADDSGLPNDRFFAVRPEGSVSTLKIQRTERGDSAVYLCASSLGAANTEAFFGQGTRLTVV.

J is TRBJ2-5 and V is TRBV11-2; tentatively, D is TRBD2 (5 bases). Germline CDR1 reads SGHAT; CDR2 reads FQNNGV. Trimming shortened V by 4 bases and J by 5 bases, and 20 bases separated the two germline ends. The CDR3 runs to 16 residues. The CDR3 loop is CASSSGEGDAWETQYF. The CDR3 DNA reads TGTGCCAGCAGCTCCGGGGAAGGCGATGCTTGGGAGACCCAGTACTTC.

This sequence joins TRBV5-1 and TRBJ2-5; 8 positions match TRBD2. Per germline, CDR1 SGHRS and CDR2 YFSETQ. J lost 4 bases, V lost 3 bases, and 11 bases had no gene match. This CDR3 comprises 16 residues. The DNA for the CDR3 is TGCGCCAGCAGCTCACACGGAGCGGGAGTGTCAGAGACCCAGTACTTC. It translates to CASSSHGAGVSETQYF.

The V and J genes are TRBV19 and TRBJ2-5, with 9 bases that match TRBD1. Germline V gene lookup returns CDR1 LNHDA and CDR2 SQIVND (reference sequence). The trim removed 7 bases at V and 4 bases at J, leaving 13 bases unmatched. There are 16 residues in the CDR3. CDR3 nucleotides: TGTGCCAGTAAAGATACACCGGGACAGGGTGGAGAGACCCAGTACTTC. It is translated as CASKDTPGQGGETQYF.

This clone was detected only once. The chain's CDR3 is CASSRGDRDYGYTF. The CDR3 nucleotides are TGCGCCAGCAGCCGCGGGGACAGGGACTATGGCTACACCTTC. The chain combines TRBV4-1 with TRBJ1-2, with 9 bases aligning to TRBD1. V was clipped by 4 bases and J by 3 bases; unmatched bases: 3. The CDR3 extends over 14 amino acids. In germline, CDR1 is MGHRA, CDR2 YSYEKL.

This chain uses TRBV4-3 with TRBJ2-5; TRBD1 agrees at 8 bases. V lost 4 bases, J lost 1 base, and 5 bases stayed unmatched. CDR1 LGHNA and CDR2 YSLEER come from the germline V gene. The CDR3 is 15 residues long. The CDR3 sequence: CASSRGDRLQETQYF. CDR3 nucleotide sequence: TGCGCCAGCAGCCGAGGGGACAGGCTCCAAGAGACCCAGTACTTC.

V gene TRBV18 combines with J gene TRBJ2-3, with 14 positions matching TRBD2. J was trimmed by 5 bases and V by 3 bases; bases with no gene match: 4. Germline lookup yields CDR1 KGHSH and CDR2 LQKENI. The CDR3 covers 16 residues. The DNA for the CDR3 is TGTGCCAGCTCACCGGGACTAGCGGGAGCAGGAGATACGCAGTATTTT. Its translation: CASSPGLAGAGDTQYF.

V and J are TRBV6-6 and TRBJ2-7, with 7 bases lining up with TRBD1. J was trimmed by 5 bases and V by 5 bases; bases with no gene match: 9. The CDR3 has 14 residues. Per germline, CDR1 MNHNY and CDR2 SVGAGI (reference sequence). CDR3 sequence reads: CASSPLGQHNEQYV. The CDR3 nucleotides read TGTGCCAGCAGTCCTCTGGGACAGCATAACGAGCAGTACGTC.

The chain couples TRBV11-2 to TRBJ2-7; 12 bases agree with TRBD2. J gave up 3 bases and V 4 bases, and 4 bases lay outside the gene matches. This CDR3 spans 15 amino acids. Germline CDR1 SGHAT, CDR2 FQNNGV. The CDR3: CASSSGLAGFYEQYV. The CDR3 DNA reads as TGTGCCAGCAGCTCCGGACTAGCGGGGTTCTACGAGCAGTACGTC.

DNA for the CDR3: TGTGCCAGCAGCTTAGGAGGTTCCTATGGCTACACCTTC. Its translation: CASSLGGSYGYTF. The gene calls are TRBV11-3 and TRBJ1-2; D unclear. The V and J ends lost 1 base and 4 bases respectively, with 7 bases between them. Looked up from germline, CDR1 is SGHNT and CDR2 is YENEEA. This CDR3 has 13 residues. The complete variable domain, with remaining parts taken from reference TRBV11-3 and TRBJ1-2, reads EAGVVQSPRYKIIEKKQPVAFWCNPISGHNTLYWYLQNLGQGPELLIRYENEEAVDDSQLPKDRFSAERLKGVDSTLKIQPAELGDSAVYLCASSLGGSYGYTFGSGTRLTVV.

The sample holds one count of this clone. The chain recombines TRBV4-1 with TRBJ2-1, with 7 bases aligning to TRBD1. Germline-derived CDR1 and CDR2 are MGHRA and YSYEKL. The CDR3 has 14 amino acids. The trim removed 1 base at V and 10 bases at J, leaving 7 bases unmatched. The CDR3 sequence is CASSQADRVAEQFF. The CDR3 region has the DNA TGCGCCAGCAGCCAAGCCGACAGGGTTGCGGAGCAGTTCTTC.

The chain couples TRBV11-2 to TRBJ2-5; no definite D call. Germline V gene lookup returns CDR1 SGHAT and CDR2 FQNNGV. The CDR3 totals 12 residues. V was pared by 2 bases and J by 4 bases, with 5 bases between. Written as DNA, the CDR3 is TGTGCCAGCAGCTTAAGTTCAGAGACCCAGTACTTC. Translated, it gives CASSLSSETQYF.

The chain joins TRBV19 to TRBJ1-2; D possibly corresponds to TRBD1 (5 bases). CDR3 length: 15 residues. The V and J ends lost 1 base and 6 bases respectively, with 15 bases between them. Germline CDR1 reads LNHDA; CDR2 reads SQIVND (reference sequence). The CDR3: CASSIVGEGRNGYTF. CDR3 sequence (DNA): TGTGCCAGTAGTATAGTTGGCGAGGGGAGAAATGGCTACACCTTC.

The CDR3 nucleotides read TGTGCCAGCAGCTGGAGTAGCACAGATACGCAGTATTTT. It is translated as CASSWSSTDTQYF. V is TRBV11-3 and J is TRBJ2-3, with D unclear. Germline V CDR1 and CDR2: SGHNT, YENEEA. The CDR3 contains 13 residues. Trimming stripped 4 bases from V and 0 bases from J, with 5 bases between. Supplemented by reference TRBV11-3 and TRBJ2-3, the full variable domain reads EAGVVQSPRYKIIEKKQPVAFWCNPISGHNTLYWYLQNLGQGPELLIRYENEEAVDDSQLPKDRFSAERLKGVDSTLKIQPAELGDSAVYLCASSWSSTDTQYFGPGTRLTVL.